A selection of T cell receptor beta chains follows, all from one sample in a study of blood T cell repertoires in COVID-19. The table came from immunoSEQ multiplex PCR; TCRdb's copy has only in-frame clones and leaves some out. The table records roughly 200,000 clones, roughly 76% of them present only once. Sequences were obtained from peripheral blood. The origin of the receptors is a woman aged 40 to 50 with COVID-19, enrolled during active disease. The CDR3 runs from the conserved cysteine through the conserved F or W. Fields, in order: J gene, clone size, V gene, D gene, CDR3 protein, CDR3 DNA. A D gene is named only where the DNA matches it firmly. Size values are once, few and many counts, or a class for expanded clones, and some rows have none.

TRBJ1-1,NA,TRBV29-1,TRBD1,CSVNRDRAHTEAFF,TGCAGCGTGAACAGGGACAGGGCTCACACTGAAGCTTTCTTT
TRBJ1-6,NA,TRBV3-1/TRBV3-2,NA,CASSQVESSPLHF,TGTGCCAGCAGCCAAGTAGAGTCTTCACCCCTCCACTTT
TRBJ2-7,NA,TRBV28,TRBD2,CAHQREPYEQYF,TGTGCACACCAGCGGGAACCTTACGAGCAGTACTTC
TRBJ1-1,NA,TRBV3-1/TRBV3-2,NA,CASSQTVNTEAFF,TGTGCCAGCAGCCAAACGGTGAACACTGAAGCTTTCTTT
TRBJ2-7,few,TRBV18,TRBD1,CASSPETGSYEQYF,TGTGCCAGCTCACCAGAGACAGGGTCCTACGAGCAGTACTTC
TRBJ1-4,NA,TRBV14,NA,CASSPRVGEKLFF,TGTGCCAGCAGTCCCAGGGTTGGAGAAAAACTGTTTTTT
TRBJ2-1,NA,TRBV10-2,TRBD2,CASSTSGTDNEQFF,TGCGCCAGCAGCACTAGCGGGACTGATAATGAGCAGTTCTTC
TRBJ2-1,NA,TRBV6-1,TRBD2,CASSGPSGGYRSYNEQFF,TGTGCCAGCAGTGGGCCTAGCGGGGGTTATCGGTCCTACAATGAGCAGTTCTTC
TRBJ1-3,NA,TRBV27,TRBD1,CASSPSQGETGNTIYF,TGTGCCAGCAGTCCCTCCCAGGGGGAAACTGGAAACACCATATATTTT
TRBJ2-2,once,TRBV15,NA,CATSRVTGGTGELFF,TGTGCCACCAGCAGAGTTACCGGGGGAACCGGGGAGCTGTTTTTT
TRBJ2-2,NA,TRBV18,NA,CASSPLTTTNTGELFF,TGTGCCAGCTCACCACTGACTACCACGAACACCGGGGAGCTGTTTTTT
TRBJ1-5,NA,TRBV6-2/TRBV6-3,NA,CASSYDAVQPQHF,TGTGCCAGCAGTTACGATGCAGTCCAGCCCCAGCATTTT
TRBJ1-5,NA,TRBV2,NA,CASSVRRDSNQPQHF,TGTGCCAGCAGTGTTCGCAGGGATAGCAATCAGCCCCAGCATTTT
TRBJ2-7,NA,TRBV29-1,TRBD1,CSVELGQGSEQYF,TGCAGCGTTGAGCTCGGACAGGGGTCCGAGCAGTACTTC
TRBJ1-1,NA,TRBV19,NA,CASSISGGANTEAFF,TGTGCCAGTAGTATCAGCGGGGGGGCGAACACTGAAGCTTTCTTT
TRBJ2-3,once,TRBV2,TRBD2,CASSISGGASDTQYF,TGTGCCAGCAGCATTAGCGGGGGGGCCTCAGATACGCAGTATTTT
TRBJ1-2,NA,TRBV6-6,NA,CASLGGVYGYTF,TGTGCCAGCCTCGGGGGAGTCTATGGCTACACCTTC
TRBJ1-2,many,TRBV2,NA,CASSAGAASYGYTF,TGTGCCAGCAGCGCCGGAGCAGCCTCCTATGGCTACACCTTC
TRBJ1-1,NA,TRBV6-1,TRBD1,CASSGTGNMNTEAFF,TGTGCCAGCAGTGGGACAGGGAACATGAACACTGAAGCTTTCTTT
TRBJ2-7,NA,TRBV5-6,NA,CASSLMNGFNVGSYEQYF,TGTGCCAGCAGCTTGATGAACGGGTTTAATGTTGGTAGTTACGAGCAGTACTTC
TRBJ1-5,NA,TRBV7-7,TRBD1,CASSLAGTGDQPQHF,TGTGCTAGCAGCTTAGCCGGGACAGGGGATCAGCCCCAGCATTTT
TRBJ1-5,NA,TRBV11-2,NA,CASSLHQSSNQPQHF,TGTGCCAGCAGCTTACACCAGTCTAGCAATCAGCCCCAGCATTTT
TRBJ1-1,NA,TRBV10-2,TRBD1,CASSSPDRGRGTEAFF,TGCGCCAGCAGTTCCCCGGACAGGGGGCGAGGGACTGAAGCTTTCTTT
TRBJ1-3,few,TRBV6-5,TRBD1,CASSQDRGRNTIYF,TGTGCCAGCAGTCAGGACAGGGGTCGAAACACCATATATTTT
TRBJ1-2,NA,TRBV5-4,TRBD1,CASTKRGQLYNYGYTF,TGTGCCAGCACCAAGAGGGGACAGCTATATAACTATGGCTACACCTTC
TRBJ1-5,few,TRBV7-8,TRBD1,CASSVRGTGPNQPQHF,TGTGCCAGCAGTGTGAGAGGGACAGGGCCCAATCAGCCCCAGCATTTT
TRBJ2-1,NA,TRBV7-9,TRBD2,CASTTERGVYNEQFF,TGTGCCAGCACCACAGAGCGGGGGGTATACAATGAGCAGTTCTTC
TRBJ1-4,many,TRBV27,TRBD1,CASSPYGTGRSEKLFF,TGTGCCAGCAGTCCTTACGGGACAGGGCGGTCCGAAAAACTGTTTTTT
TRBJ1-2,once,TRBV5-8,TRBD1,CASSFSGTGGYTF,TGTGCCAGCAGCTTTTCCGGGACAGGTGGCTACACCTTC
TRBJ1-2,NA,TRBV3-1/TRBV3-2,NA,CASSQVWLGAGYTF,TGTGCCAGCAGCCAAGTTTGGTTAGGGGCTGGTTACACCTTC
TRBJ2-5,NA,TRBV5-1,NA,CASKNPGGLETQYF,TGCGCCAGCAAAAACCCTGGGGGGTTGGAGACCCAGTACTTC
TRBJ2-1,NA,TRBV5-8,NA,CASSARTASSYNEQFF,TGTGCCAGCAGCGCTAGGACAGCGAGCTCCTACAATGAGCAGTTCTTC
TRBJ2-7,many,TRBV7-9,NA,CASSLIFGGGSSYEQYF,TGTGCCAGCAGCTTAATATTTGGCGGAGGGAGCTCCTACGAGCAGTACTTC
TRBJ2-7,NA,TRBV7-9,TRBD2,CASSPTGGGGFEQYF,TGTGCCAGCAGCCCGACGGGGGGGGGCGGTTTCGAGCAGTACTTC
TRBJ1-4,NA,TRBV10-3,TRBD1,CATAQGQGVEKLFF,TGTGCCACAGCCCAGGGACAGGGCGTTGAAAAACTGTTTTTT
TRBJ1-1,once,TRBV7-6,TRBD1,CASSSGQGLMNTEAFF,TGTGCCAGCAGCTCAGGACAGGGATTAATGAACACTGAAGCTTTCTTT
TRBJ1-5,NA,TRBV5-1,NA,CASSLSGYSNQPQHF,TGCGCCAGCAGCTTGTCGGGGTATAGCAATCAGCCCCAGCATTTT
TRBJ2-2,NA,TRBV6-4,TRBD2,CASSDSSGSTGELFF,TGTGCCAGCAGCGACTCTAGCGGGAGCACCGGGGAGCTGTTTTTT
TRBJ2-5,NA,TRBV9,NA,CASSVGLGSETQYF,TGTGCCAGCAGCGTAGGACTCGGGTCGGAGACCCAGTACTTC
TRBJ1-5,NA,TRBV6-1,NA,CASSEKSHNQPQHF,TGTGCCAGCAGTGAAAAGAGCCACAATCAGCCCCAGCATTTT
TRBJ1-5,NA,TRBV19,NA,CASSIQGLGQPQHF,TGTGCCAGTAGTATTCAGGGACTTGGGCAGCCCCAGCATTTT
TRBJ2-7,NA,TRBV19,TRBD2,CASSLEGTSRDEQYF,TGTGCCAGTAGTCTCGAGGGGACTAGTCGCGACGAGCAGTACTTC
TRBJ2-2,few,TRBV7-3,NA,CASSLLDTGELFF,TGTGCCAGCAGCTTACTAGACACCGGGGAGCTGTTTTTT
TRBJ2-3,NA,TRBV25-1,TRBD2,CASSEPRTRGDTQYF,TGTGCCAGCAGTGAACCGAGGACTAGGGGCGATACGCAGTATTTT